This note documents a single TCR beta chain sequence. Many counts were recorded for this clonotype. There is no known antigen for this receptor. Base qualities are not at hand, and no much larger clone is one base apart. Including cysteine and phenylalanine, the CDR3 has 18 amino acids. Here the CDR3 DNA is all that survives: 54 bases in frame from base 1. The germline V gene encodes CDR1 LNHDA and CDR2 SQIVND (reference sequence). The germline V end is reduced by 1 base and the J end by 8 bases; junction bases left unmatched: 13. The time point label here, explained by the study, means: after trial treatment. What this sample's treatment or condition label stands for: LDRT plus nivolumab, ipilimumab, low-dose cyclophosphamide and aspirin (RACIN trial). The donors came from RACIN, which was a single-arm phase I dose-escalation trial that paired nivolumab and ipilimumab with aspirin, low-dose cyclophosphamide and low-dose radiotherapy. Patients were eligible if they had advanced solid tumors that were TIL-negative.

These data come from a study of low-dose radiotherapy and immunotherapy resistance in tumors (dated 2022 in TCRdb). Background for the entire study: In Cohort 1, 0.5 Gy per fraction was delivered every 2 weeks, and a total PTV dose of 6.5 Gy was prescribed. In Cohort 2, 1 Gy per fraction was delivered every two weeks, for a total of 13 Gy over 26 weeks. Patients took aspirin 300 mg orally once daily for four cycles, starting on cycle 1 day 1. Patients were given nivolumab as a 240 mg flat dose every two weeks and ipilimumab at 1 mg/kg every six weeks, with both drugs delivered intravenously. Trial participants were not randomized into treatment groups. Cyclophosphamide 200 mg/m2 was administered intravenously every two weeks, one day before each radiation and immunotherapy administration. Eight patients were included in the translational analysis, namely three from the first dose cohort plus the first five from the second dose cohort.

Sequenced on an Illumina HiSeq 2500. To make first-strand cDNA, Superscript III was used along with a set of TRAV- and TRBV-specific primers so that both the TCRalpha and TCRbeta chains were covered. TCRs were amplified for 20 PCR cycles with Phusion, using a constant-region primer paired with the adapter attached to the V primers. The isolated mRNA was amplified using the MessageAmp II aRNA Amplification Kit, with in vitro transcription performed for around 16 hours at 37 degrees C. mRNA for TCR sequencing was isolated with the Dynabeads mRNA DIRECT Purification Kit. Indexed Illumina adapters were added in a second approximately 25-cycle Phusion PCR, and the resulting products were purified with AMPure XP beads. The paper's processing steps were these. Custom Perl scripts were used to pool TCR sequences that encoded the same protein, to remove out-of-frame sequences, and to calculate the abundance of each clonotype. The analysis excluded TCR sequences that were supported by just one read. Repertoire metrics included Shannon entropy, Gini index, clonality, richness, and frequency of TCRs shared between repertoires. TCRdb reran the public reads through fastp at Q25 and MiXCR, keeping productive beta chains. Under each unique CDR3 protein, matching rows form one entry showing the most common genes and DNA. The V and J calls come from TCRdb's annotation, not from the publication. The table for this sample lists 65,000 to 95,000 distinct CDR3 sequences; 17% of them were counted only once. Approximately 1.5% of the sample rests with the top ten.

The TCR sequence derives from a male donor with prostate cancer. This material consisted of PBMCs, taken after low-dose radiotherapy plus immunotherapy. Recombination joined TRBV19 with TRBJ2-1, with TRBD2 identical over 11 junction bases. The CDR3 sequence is CASSIVLAGGGIQDEQFF. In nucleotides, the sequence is TGTGCCAGTAGTATAGTTCTAGCGGGAGGTGGGATACAGGATGAGCAGTTCTTC.